This T cell receptor beta chain was identified in a study of OX40 agonist ivuxolimab in advanced cancers. Data came from immunoSEQ multiplex PCR; TCRdb stores just in-frame clones and leaves some out. Altogether 78,000 or so clones are present, about 90% being singletons, with the ten largest covering around 2.8%. This clone has just one count. The CDR3 extends over 13 amino acids. V lost 6 bases and J 5 bases, leaving 13 bases between the germline ends. Germline V gives CDR1 SEHNR, CDR2 FQNEAQ (reference sequence). This sequence originates from an adult with an advanced solid tumor such as melanoma, head and neck, liver or kidney cancer. This chain joins TRBV7-9 and TRBJ1-2, with no clear D. Material: CD4+ or CD8+ T cells sorted from blood, obtained in a trial of the OX40 agonist ivuxolimab. In DNA form, the CDR3 reads TGTGCCAGCAGTCAGGCGGGCCCGTATGGCTACACCTTC. Its protein is CASSQAGPYGYTF.